This TCR beta chain was sequenced for a study of cytomegalovirus exposure and HLA in healthy donors. Profiling relied on immunoSEQ multiplex PCR, and the TCRdb table lists in-frame clones only, not all of them. The table records 50,000 or so clones, about 94% of them present only once. The study, taken as a whole, reports: Investigators reported more than 150 TCR beta chains as tied to cytomegalovirus.

This clone was seen just once. The antigen is undetermined. The CDR3 is 15 residues long. Germline V CDR1 and CDR2: MNHNS, SASEGT. Trimming stripped 6 bases from V and 7 bases from J, with 19 bases between. The J gene is TRBJ2-1, the V gene TRBV6-1; D is possibly TRBD2 (5 bases). The TCR sequence derives from a woman aged 18 to 35 in good health and CMV-seropositive. The sample comprised PBMCs. CDR3 DNA: TGTGCCAGCAGCGGTTTTCGGTCGGGGTTGAATGAGCAGTTCTTC. Its protein is CASSGFRSGLNEQFF.